The rows below give T cell receptor beta chains drawn from one sample of a study of CD8 T cells in Susac syndrome. From the immunoSEQ multiplex PCR reads, TCRdb called clonotypes with MiXCR, one entry per CDR3 protein. The table has some 150,000 distinct CDR3 sequences, around 95% seen once; the top ten hold approximately 0.15%. Sequencing input: CD4+ T cells from PBMCs. The receptors stem from a human donor with Susac syndrome. The CDR3 runs from the conserved cysteine through the conserved F or W. The D gene is left open where the match is weak. Size tells how often a clone was seen (once, few, many) or the class of an expanded clone, and some rows leave it out.

abundance,j_gene,v_gene,d_gene,CDR3aa,CDR3nt
-,TRBJ1-2,TRBV3-1,-,CASSPQGPTYGYTF,TGTGCCAGCAGCCCGCAGGGCCCTACCTATGGCTACACCTTC
-,TRBJ2-2,TRBV13,-,CASSKRPPPGNTGELFF,TGTGCCAGCAGCAAAAGACCACCTCCTGGGAACACCGGGGAGCTGTTTTTT
-,TRBJ2-7,TRBV5-1,-,CASSPRDPQISYEQYF,TGCGCCAGCAGCCCCCGTGACCCCCAAATTTCCTACGAGCAGTACTTC
-,TRBJ1-1,TRBV2,-,CATSWEGDTEAFF,TGTGCCACCTCCTGGGAGGGGGACACTGAAGCTTTCTTT
-,TRBJ2-7,TRBV20-1,TRBD1,CSASLGQLYEQYF,TGCAGTGCTAGTCTGGGACAGCTGTACGAGCAGTACTTC
-,TRBJ2-5,TRBV27,-,CASSGSETRIGETQYF,TGTGCCAGCAGTGGGTCCGAGACTCGGATAGGCGAGACCCAGTACTTC
-,TRBJ2-2,TRBV5-1,TRBD2,CASASGGWNTGELFF,TGCGCCAGCGCCTCGGGAGGCTGGAACACCGGGGAGCTGTTTTTT
-,TRBJ2-7,TRBV5-1,-,CASSTQVTYEQYF,TGCGCCAGCAGCACACAGGTGACCTACGAGCAGTACTTC
-,TRBJ2-7,TRBV12-3/TRBV12-4,-,CASSQHSYEQYF,TGTGCCAGCAGCCAACACTCCTACGAGCAGTACTTC
-,TRBJ2-5,TRBV21-1,-,CASSLPGTGATETQYF,TGTGCCAGCAGCTTGCCCGGGACAGGGGCAACAGAGACCCAGTACTTC
-,TRBJ1-5,TRBV29-1,-,CSVEIGFNQPQHF,TGCAGCGTTGAAATAGGGTTCAATCAGCCCCAGCATTTT
-,TRBJ1-2,TRBV29-1,-,CSVDEGRGYTF,TGCAGCGTTGATGAGGGCAGAGGCTACACCTTC
once,TRBJ1-3,TRBV12-3/TRBV12-4,TRBD1,CASSLGQATGNTIYF,TGTGCCAGCAGTTTGGGACAGGCAACTGGAAACACCATATATTTT
-,TRBJ2-6,TRBV27,-,CASSLRQGIGANVLTF,TGTGCCAGCAGTCTACGTCAAGGAATTGGGGCCAACGTCCTGACTTTC
once,TRBJ1-1,TRBV28,-,CASSFRTEAFF,TGTGCCAGCAGTTTTCGGACTGAAGCTTTCTTT
-,TRBJ1-1,TRBV15,-,CATSGLQVGAEAFF,TGTGCCACCAGCGGACTACAGGTCGGCGCTGAAGCTTTCTTT
-,TRBJ2-2,TRBV25-1,TRBD1,CASSGSSGTVNTGELFF,TGTGCCAGCAGTGGATCCTCCGGGACAGTTAACACCGGGGAGCTGTTTTTT
-,TRBJ2-3,TRBV3-1,-,CASSQEVDTQYF,TGTGCCAGCAGCCAAGAGGTAGATACGCAGTATTTT
-,TRBJ2-2,TRBV7-3,-,CASSVGMNTGELFF,TGTGCCAGCAGCGTGGGGATGAACACCGGGGAGCTGTTTTTT
-,TRBJ2-2,TRBV6-1,-,CASSEGPNTGELFF,TGTGCCAGCAGTGAGGGTCCCAACACCGGGGAGCTGTTTTTT
-,TRBJ1-6,TRBV7-9,-,CASSPGPLNSPLHF,TGTGCCAGCAGCCCGGGACCGCTAAATTCACCCCTCCACTTT